The 23 T cell receptor beta chains below were found in one sample sequenced in a study of a mutant IDH1 vaccine in newly diagnosed glioma. Their antigens are not known. Only in-frame clones appear in the TCRdb table, and some are missing; sequencing was by immunoSEQ multiplex PCR. The sample has 40,000 or so clones, 82% seen once. Sample time point: week 47, end of study. Vaccine doses each comprised 300 ug of mutant IDH1 20-mer peptide, with topical imiquimod. Specimen: PBMCs, collected from a glioma patient whose treatment included an IDH1 peptide vaccine. The receptors shown here come from a man aged 18 to 29 with glioma. Some clones in this sample may be carry-over from other donors' samples.

This clone is classed as medium-sized. CDR3 amino acids: CASSEAGTGSHEQYF. The DNA of the CDR3 is TGTGCCAGCAGTGAAGCTGGGACAGGGTCCCACGAGCAGTACTTC. V usage is TRBV6-1 and J usage is TRBJ2-7; 9 bases match TRBD1. Per germline, CDR1 MNHNS and CDR2 SASEGT. V trimming: 0 bases; J trimming: 5 bases; junction bases outside the gene matches: 5. The CDR3 is 15 residues long.

J is TRBJ1-1 and V is TRBV10-1, with 9 bases that match TRBD1. There are 13 residues in the CDR3. After removal of 6 bases from V and 6 bases from J, the junction contained 5 bases not matched to a gene. Per germline, CDR1 WNHNN and CDR2 SYGVQD (reference sequence). The CDR3 loop reads CASRGQGKAEAFF. In DNA form, the CDR3 reads TGCGCCAGCAGGGGACAGGGCAAGGCTGAAGCTTTCTTT.

J is TRBJ2-7 and V is TRBV25-1; D may be TRBD1 or TRBD2 (5 bases each). Germline V gene data show CDR1 as MGHDK and CDR2 as SYGVNS. The length of the CDR3 is 15 residues. V lost 5 bases and J lost 3, with 17 bases in between. Here the CDR3 DNA reads TGTGCCAGCAGTAATCCGGGACCGCTCCTCTACGAGCAGTACTTC. Amino acid sequence: CASSNPGPLLYEQYF.

The chain has TRBV5-4 and TRBJ2-7, with 7 bases aligning to TRBD1. Trimming took 1 base from V and 3 from J; bases not matched to a gene: 1. The CDR3 runs to 13 residues. CDR1 and CDR2 from the germline V gene are SGHNT and YYREEE (reference sequence). The CDR3 protein is CASSLRDSYEQYF. CDR3 DNA sequence: TGTGCCAGCAGCTTGCGGGACAGCTACGAGCAGTACTTC.

V gene TRBV7-9 combines with J gene TRBJ1-6; D is possibly TRBD1 (5 bases). V lost 5 bases to trimming and J lost 0 bases, with 11 bases between them. The CDR3 has 16 amino acids. Germline CDR1 and CDR2: SEHNR and FQNEAQ (reference sequence). As DNA, the CDR3 is TGTGCCAGCAGCCGGCGGGGGAGCTCCTATAATTCACCCCTCCACTTT. This sequence encodes CASSRRGSSYNSPLHF.

The chain has TRBV7-3 and TRBJ1-1; weak D call: TRBD1 (5 bases). This CDR3 has 12 residues. Germline V lookup: CDR1 SGHTA, CDR2 FQGTGA. V lost 5 bases, J lost 10 bases, and 14 bases lay in between. CDR3 sequence reads: CASSNRDGRAFF. As DNA, the CDR3 is TGTGCCAGCAGCAATCGGGACGGAAGAGCTTTCTTT.

This rearrangement joins TRBV30 to TRBJ1-3; D remains unclear. The CDR3 consists of 11 residues. Per the germline V gene, CDR1 is GTSNPN and CDR2 is SVGIG (reference sequence). V was trimmed by 1 base and J by 3 bases, leaving 1 base between them. This CDR3 is CAWSGGNTIYF. Written as DNA, the CDR3 is TGTGCCTGGAGTGGTGGAAACACCATATATTTT. Full variable domain (missing parts from reference TRBV30 and TRBJ1-3): SQTIHQWPATLVQPVGSPLSLECTVEGTSNPNLYWYRQAAGRGLQLLFYSVGIGQISSEVPQNLSASRPQDRQFILSSKKLLLSDSGFYLCAWSGGNTIYFGEGSWLTVV.

V usage is TRBV7-2 and J usage is TRBJ1-3; D remains ambiguous. From germline, CDR1 is SGHTA and CDR2 FQGNSA. The CDR3 runs to 16 residues. Trimming removed 5 bases at V and 2 bases at J, with 16 bases between. The CDR3 DNA reads as TGTGCCAGCAGCCTAAGGCGGGGTACGGCTGGAAACACCATATATTTT. Protein product: CASSLRRGTAGNTIYF.

A word on this clone: Germline is not matched at one junction end, which may reflect a read error. The chain joins TRBV19 to TRBJ1-1, with D perhaps TRBD1 (5 bases). The CDR3 is made up of 14 amino acids. CDR1 is LNHDA and CDR2 is SQIVND in the germline V gene (reference sequence). CDR3 coding DNA: TGTGCCAGTAGTGTAGAGATTAGGGGACCCGAAGCTTTCTTT. Amino acid sequence: CASSVEIRGPEAFF.

This chain links TRBV25-1 with TRBJ2-1; tentatively, D is TRBD2 (6 bases). The CDR3 sequence is 13 residues long. Germline loops: CDR1 MGHDK, CDR2 SYGVNS. The V and J ends lost 3 bases and 4 bases respectively, with 7 bases between them. CDR3 bases: TGTGCCAGCAGTGACCTAGCGTACAATGAGCAGTTCTTC. Translating gives CASSDLAYNEQFF.

V and J are TRBV5-4 and TRBJ1-1; 8 bases map to TRBD1. The V gene's germline CDR1 is SGHNT and CDR2 YYREEE (reference sequence). The CDR3 spans 15 residues. V lost 4 bases to trimming and J lost 0 bases; unmatched junction nucleotides: 5. The CDR3 sequence is CASSQGQGMNTEAFF. The DNA of the CDR3 is TGTGCCAGCAGCCAAGGACAGGGTATGAACACTGAAGCTTTCTTT.

The chain recombines TRBV7-2 with TRBJ1-5; possibly TRBD1 for D (5 bases). V was shortened by 1 base and J by 3 bases, with 10 bases between the two germline ends. This CDR3 has 15 amino acids. Looked up from germline, CDR1 is SGHTA and CDR2 is FQGNSA. The CDR3 region has the DNA TGTGCCAGCAGCTTAGGGTCGGGGACCAATCAGCCCCAGCATTTT. It is translated as CASSLGSGTNQPQHF.

The V gene is TRBV27, the J gene TRBJ1-1; a weak D match, TRBD1 (6 bases). From germline, CDR1 is MNHEY and CDR2 SMNVEV (reference sequence). The CDR3 has 15 amino acids. V lost 3 bases, J lost 0 bases, and 11 bases lay in between. CDR3 residues: CASSLRGGVNTEAFF. In DNA form, the CDR3 reads TGTGCCAGCAGTTTGAGGGGGGGGGTGAACACTGAAGCTTTCTTT.

Here the CDR3 reads CASSNPSTDTQYF. CDR3 coding DNA: TGTGCCAGCAGCAATCCTAGCACAGATACGCAGTATTTT. The chain is built from TRBV27 and TRBJ2-3; no definite D call. Trimming cost V 6 bases and J 0 bases, with 7 bases left between them. Germline V gene data show CDR1 as MNHEY and CDR2 as SMNVEV (reference sequence). The CDR3 has 13 residues.

The rearrangement uses TRBV11-2 and TRBJ2-3; tentatively, D is TRBD1 (6 bases). Germline assignment: CDR1 SGHAT and CDR2 FQNNGV. This CDR3 is 12 amino acids long. Trimming removed 8 bases from V and 4 bases from J, with 10 bases in between. The DNA for the CDR3 is TGTGCCAGCGAGGGGGAGTCAGATACGCAGTATTTT. It encodes CASEGESDTQYF.

The V and J genes are TRBV28 and TRBJ2-5; D perhaps matches TRBD1 (6 bases). This CDR3 comprises 15 residues. V lost 3 bases, J lost 7 bases, and 18 bases lay in between. Per the germline V gene, CDR1 is MDHEN and CDR2 is SYDVKM. The CDR3, as DNA: TGTGCCAGCAGTTTGGGCAGGGGCACCCTGGGGACCCAGTACTTC. Encoded protein: CASSLGRGTLGTQYF.

This rearrangement joins TRBV29-1 to TRBJ2-7; maybe TRBD2 (5 bases). The V gene's germline CDR1 is SQVTM and CDR2 ANQGSEA. The CDR3 contains 13 residues. Trimming cost V 3 bases and J 1 base, with 10 bases left between them. CDR3 sequence: CSVELRGSYEQYF. The CDR3, as DNA: TGCAGCGTTGAGCTACGGGGATCCTACGAGCAGTACTTC.

V gene TRBV6-6 combines with J gene TRBJ1-5, with 8 positions matching TRBD1. The V gene end was trimmed by 11 bases and the J gene end by 2 bases; junction bases not matched to a gene: 5. The CDR3 has 13 amino acids. In germline, CDR1 is MNHNY, CDR2 SVGAGI (reference sequence). The CDR3 DNA sequence: TGTGCCGGGTGCAGGGGGCGCAATCAGCCCCAGCATTTT. Protein sequence: CAGCRGRNQPQHF.

The V and J genes are TRBV6-6 and TRBJ1-5, with TRBD1 matching over 9 bases. The CDR3 spans 15 residues. Germline CDR1 reads MNHNY; CDR2 reads SVGAGI (reference sequence). Losses at the gene ends were 5 bases for V and 7 bases for J; bases not matched to a gene: 9. CDR3 sequence: CASSPGTGRYQPQHF. The CDR3 DNA is TGTGCCAGCAGTCCCGGGACAGGGCGATACCAGCCCCAGCATTTT.

The chain couples TRBV5-1 to TRBJ1-2, with TRBD1 matching over 11 bases. From germline, CDR1 is SGHRS and CDR2 YFSETQ. The CDR3 extends over 14 amino acids. V gave up 4 bases and J gave up 7 bases; unmatched junction bases: 6. The CDR3 coding sequence is TGCGCCAGCAGCCGTGGACAGGGGGCCGGTGGCTACACCTTC. It yields the protein CASSRGQGAGGYTF.

The chain carries TRBV14 and TRBJ1-2; the D is unclear. CDR1 SGHDN and CDR2 FVKESK come from the germline V gene. This CDR3 is built from 13 residues. Trimming left V 2 bases short and J 8 bases short, with 12 bases between. CDR3 nucleotides: TGTGCCAGCAGCCAATACCCGAGGGCAGGCTACACCTTC. Its protein product is CASSQYPRAGYTF.

A word on this clone: A read error may account for a junction end that differs from germline. The V and J genes are TRBV7-7 and TRBJ1-1; D call uncertain. Germline CDR1 is SSHAT and CDR2 is FNYEAQ (reference sequence). The CDR3 runs 14 residues. The CDR3 nucleotides are TGTGCTAGCAGCGCCTTCGCCGGGAACACTGAAGCTTTCTTT. Protein sequence: CASSAFAGNTEAFF.

The chain couples TRBV10-3 to TRBJ1-2, with 10 positions matching TRBD1. The CDR3 runs to 19 residues. The J segment lost 0 bases and the V segment lost 0 bases, leaving 10 bases of the junction unmatched. CDR1 and CDR2 (germline): ENHRY, SYGVKD. CDR3 sequence (DNA): TGTGCCATCAGTGAGTCGCGGGACAGGGGCTCTGGAGCTAACTATGGCTACACCTTC. Protein sequence: CAISESRDRGSGANYGYTF.